This T cell receptor beta chain was obtained from a study of type 1 regulatory T cells (dated by TCRdb to the early 2020s). Study-level background: The study characterized an in vitro protocol that generated a Tr1-enriched, alloantigen-specific CD4 T cell product named T-allo10. T-allo10 was being evaluated clinically in patients with hematological malignancies who were receiving allogeneic hematopoietic stem cell transplantation.

Sequencer: Illumina MiSeq. TCRdb's own reprocessing of the public reads used fastp at Q25 and MiXCR and kept productive beta chains. Identical CDR3 proteins give one entry, which carries the most common genes and DNA. Across this sample there are tens of thousands of distinct CDR3 sequences, with less than 25% seen only once. The ten most abundant clones make up around 8% of the sample. Beyond this particular receptor, the publication reports: A more restricted TCR repertoire was observed in Tr1 cells than in non-Tr1 cells, and this restriction was interpreted in the study as alloantigen-induced clonal expansion.

With respect to this clonotype: Its antigen remains unidentified. No base quality values were provided; no much bigger clone lies one nucleotide off.

In the germline V gene, CDR1 corresponds to SGHTA and CDR2 to FQGNSA. From its cysteine to its phenylalanine, the CDR3 spans 16 amino acids. The entry retains the CDR3 DNA only, 48 bases that are in frame from base 1. V and J are truncated by 1 base and 1 base respectively, leaving an intervening sequence of 11 bases. This TCR derives from a human donor in good health. The V and J segments used are TRBV7-2 and TRBJ1-3; the D region possibly corresponds to TRBD1 (6 bases align). The sample taken for sequencing was cultured type 1 regulatory T (Tr1) cells, either the whole culture or a sorted fraction (not recorded which). This sample's cell subset or site label indicates: type 1 regulatory T cells sorted from the T-allo10 product. The CDR3 here reads CASSLGGAGSGNTIYF. In nucleotide form, the sequence is TGTGCCAGCAGCTTAGGGGGGGCAGGGTCTGGAAACACCATATATTTT.